Below are 28 T cell receptor beta chains sequenced from a single sample in a study of breast tumors, draining lymph nodes, adjacent tissues. TCRdb reprocessed the multiplex PCR reads with MiXCR, giving one entry per CDR3 protein. The table records about 130,000 distinct CDR3 sequences, roughly 20% of them present only once. Axillary draining lymph nodes of breast cancer patients supplied the node samples. Sequenced material: axillary lymph node tissue. The receptors come from a female donor with breast cancer. Some clones in this sample may be carry-over from other donors' samples.

This clonotype occurred many times. V and J are TRBV3-1 and TRBJ2-1; no firm D call. There are 12 residues in the CDR3. Germline lookup yields CDR1 LGHDT and CDR2 YNNKEL (reference sequence). V shed 3 bases and J shed 10 bases, with 10 bases lying between them. The CDR3: CASSQVAVEQFF. CDR3 bases: TGTGCCAGCAGCCAGGTTGCGGTCGAGCAGTTCTTC.

As concerns this clonotype: This could be a read error, since a much larger clone is one nucleotide away. The chain combines TRBV19 with TRBJ2-1; 10 bases line up with TRBD1. The CDR3 runs to 15 residues. Germline CDR1 LNHDA, CDR2 SQIVND (reference sequence). The CDR3 region is CASRSPGQGLNELFF. Written as DNA, the CDR3 is TGTGCCAGTAGGAGCCCGGGACAGGGGTTGAATGAGCTGTTCTTC.

On this clonotype: A read error may explain this, as a much larger clone is one base away. The V call is TRBV28, the J call TRBJ2-7, with TRBD2 identical over 10 bases. CDR3 length: 16 residues. In germline, CDR1 is MDHEN, CDR2 SYDVKM. CDR3 bases: TGTGCCAGCAGTTTCTATGCGACTAGCGGGTACTACGAGCAGTGCTTC. It yields the protein CASSFYATSGYYEQCF.

Details on this clonotype: This may stem from a read error, because a much larger clone lies one nucleotide away. The chain employs TRBV25-1 and TRBJ2-1; TRBD2 aligns across 8 bases. The germline CDR1 and CDR2 sequences are MGHDK and SYGVNS. The CDR3 totals 14 residues. The CDR3 spells CASRGLGVYNEQSF. The CDR3 DNA is TGTGCCAGCAGGGGACTAGGGGTCTACAATGAGCAGTCCTTC.

This clonotype was recorded at least ten times. This chain joins TRBV6-1 and TRBJ1-6, with no clear D. V lost 5 bases to trimming and J lost 9 bases, with 23 bases between them. Germline CDR1 and CDR2: MNHNS and SASEGT. The CDR3 is 17 residues long. In DNA form, the CDR3 reads TGTGCCAGCAGTATCACAATGGGATCCGGTTGGGGTTCACCCCTCCACTTT. This gives the protein CASSITMGSGWGSPLHF.

This clonotype was counted a few times. The rearrangement uses TRBV18 and TRBJ1-2; perhaps TRBD1 as D (6 bases). The V gene's germline CDR1 is KGHSH and CDR2 LQKENI. The ends were cut back, 3 bases at V and 6 bases at J, with 14 bases in the middle. This CDR3 contains 14 residues. The CDR3 region has the DNA TGTGCCAGCTCACCGCCAGGGGAGCTCCATGGCTACACCTTC. It yields the protein CASSPPGELHGYTF.

Worth noting for this clonotype: A much larger clone sits a single nucleotide away, making a read error possible. CDR3 sequence reads: CASRPEQGETGELFF. The CDR3 DNA follows: TGCGCCAGCCGCCCGGAACAGGGAGAAACCGGGGAGCTGTTTTTT. This chain joins TRBV4-1 and TRBJ2-2; perhaps TRBD1 as D (6 bases). V shed 8 bases and J shed 5 bases, with 18 bases lying between them. This CDR3 is built from 15 residues. Germline CDR1 reads MGHRA; CDR2 reads YSYEKL.

This clonotype was seen many times. The V and J genes are TRBV10-3 and TRBJ2-1; the D call may be TRBD1 or TRBD2 (6 bases each). Germline CDR1 ENHRY, CDR2 SYGVKD. CDR3 length: 14 amino acids. V lost 6 bases and J 5 bases, leaving 14 bases between the germline ends. DNA for the CDR3: TGTGCCATCAGGGGGGGCCAAACGGACAATGAGCAGTTCTTC. Protein product: CAIRGGQTDNEQFF.

This clonotype has a count of ten or more. The chain combines TRBV28 with TRBJ2-1, with D unresolved. The CDR3 loop spans 14 amino acids. The germline gives CDR1 MDHEN, CDR2 SYDVKM. V was trimmed by 6 bases and J by 5 bases, leaving 14 bases between them. CDR3 bases: TGTGCCAGCAGCCCCCATGACGGAAACAATGAGCAGTTCTTC. Its translation is CASSPHDGNNEQFF.

This clonotype was counted many times. V and J are TRBV2 and TRBJ2-1; the D gene is possibly TRBD2 (5 bases). V lost 1 base to trimming and J lost 0 bases, with 10 bases between them. The CDR3 is 16 residues long. Per germline, CDR1 SNHLY and CDR2 FYNNEI. CDR3 amino acids: CASSEDRGSSYNEQFF. The CDR3 DNA reads as TGTGCCAGCAGTGAAGATAGAGGGAGCTCCTACAATGAGCAGTTCTTC.

This clonotype was picked up many times. The chain is built from TRBV20-1 and TRBJ2-7; TRBD2 matches at 9 bases. With 3 bases clipped from V and 5 bases from J, the junction kept 8 bases outside the gene matches. From germline, CDR1 is DFQATT and CDR2 SNEGSKA (reference sequence). This CDR3 comprises 14 residues. DNA of the CDR3: TGCAGTGCTAGTACCGCGGGAGGGCCGAACGAGCAGTACTTC. The encoded protein is CSASTAGGPNEQYF.

This clonotype was seen repeatedly, ten times or more. J is TRBJ2-1 and V is TRBV12-3 or TRBV12-4; 10 bases line up with TRBD2. CDR3 length: 14 residues. The junction had 5 bases not matched to a gene; V was cut back by 6 bases and J by 6 bases. The CDR3, as DNA: TGTGCCAGCAGAGCGGGAGGGTCCCCCAATGAGCAGTTCTTC. Amino acids: CASRAGGSPNEQFF.

This clonotype was counted at least ten times. The chain combines TRBV6-2 or TRBV6-3 with TRBJ2-7, with unresolved D. Germline-derived CDR1 and CDR2 are MNHEY and SVGEGT. The V gene lost 7 bases and the J gene lost 6 bases, with 10 bases spanning the gap. There are 11 residues in the CDR3. CDR3 region: CASIAAGEQYF. Here the CDR3 DNA reads TGTGCCAGCATAGCCGCAGGCGAGCAGTACTTC.

This clonotype was counted many times. The genes are TRBV4-2 and TRBJ1-2; D not certain. The germline gives CDR1 LGHNA, CDR2 YNFKEQ. This CDR3 is built from 13 residues. V was cut by 2 bases and J by 4 bases, with 8 bases left in between. The CDR3, as DNA: TGTGCCAGCAGCCAATTGGGAGGCTATGGCTACACCTTC. Encoded protein: CASSQLGGYGYTF.

This clonotype was seen at least ten times. V is TRBV20-1 and J is TRBJ2-1; tentatively, D is TRBD2 (5 bases). Germline loops: CDR1 DFQATT, CDR2 SNEGSKA (reference sequence). This CDR3 is built from 11 residues. Trimming removed 0 bases from V and 9 bases from J, with 6 bases in between. The CDR3 sequence is CSAREGVEQFF. In DNA, the CDR3 is TGCAGTGCTAGAGAGGGAGTTGAGCAGTTCTTC.

This clonotype has a handful of counts. A much bigger clone sits one base away, suggesting this may be a read error. The chain recombines TRBV28 with TRBJ1-2, with D unclear. This CDR3 spans 11 amino acids. Germline V gene lookup returns CDR1 MDHEN and CDR2 SYDVKM. Trimming cost V 4 bases and J 5 bases, with 5 bases left between them. The CDR3 bases are TGTGCCAGCAGTTACGAGTATGGCTACACCTTC. It specifies CASSYEYGYTF.

With respect to this clonotype: A read error may explain this, as a much larger clone is one base away. The J gene is TRBJ2-1, the V gene TRBV6-1; TRBD2 agrees at 7 bases. Trimming took 6 bases from V and 10 from J; bases not matched to a gene: 15. Germline V CDR1 and CDR2: MNHNS, SASEGT. CDR3 length: 15 amino acids. In DNA, the CDR3 is TGTGCCAGCAGAATACTAGCGAGAGGTTCCAGAGAGCAGTTCTTC. It codes for CASRILARGSREQFF.

In its sample, this clonotype was seen many times. The rearrangement links TRBV5-1 to TRBJ2-1; 7 nucleotides agree with TRBD2. The V segment lost 4 bases and the J segment 4 bases; nucleotides outside the gene matches: 8. This CDR3 is 15 amino acids long. Germline V gives CDR1 SGHRS, CDR2 YFSETQ. CDR3 sequence reads: CASSRQAGTYNEQFF. The CDR3 region has the DNA TGCGCCAGCAGCCGGCAAGCGGGAACTTACAATGAGCAGTTCTTC.

This clonotype was detected ten times or more. CDR3 region: CASSPSDPTNEKLFF. Written as DNA, the CDR3 is TGTGCCAGCAGTCCCTCTGATCCAACTAATGAAAAACTGTTTTTT. V usage is TRBV6-5 and J usage is TRBJ1-4; the D is unclear. In germline, CDR1 is MNHEY, CDR2 SVGAGI. This CDR3 has 15 amino acids. The V and J ends lost 5 bases and 0 bases respectively, with 10 bases between them.

The sample holds many counts of this clonotype. The CDR3 here is CASSLGRTGNEQFF. CDR3 nucleotide sequence: TGTGCCAGCAGTTTGGGTAGGACCGGGAATGAGCAGTTCTTC. The chain carries TRBV6-6 and TRBJ2-1; D remains ambiguous. CDR1 is MNHNY and CDR2 is SVGAGI in the germline V gene (reference sequence). The CDR3 length is 14 residues. The V gene lost 4 bases and the J gene lost 7 bases, with 14 bases spanning the gap.

In the case of this clonotype: A much larger clone lies a single base off, so this may be a read error. The rearrangement joins TRBV24-1 to TRBJ1-2; no clear D gene. The CDR3 is 13 amino acids. Germline CDR1 and CDR2: KGHDR and SFDVKD. CDR3 loop: CATSDFQNYGHTF. Written as DNA, the CDR3 is TGTGCCACCAGTGATTTCCAGAACTATGGCCACACCTTC.

Ten or more counts support this clonotype. V and J are TRBV5-6 and TRBJ1-2, with 7 bases lining up with TRBD1. Per germline, CDR1 SGHDT and CDR2 YYEEEE. V gave up 4 bases and J gave up 4 bases; unmatched junction bases: 10. The CDR3 loop spans 15 amino acids. The CDR3 spells CASSRGAGQTYGYTF. In nucleotides, the CDR3 is TGTGCCAGCAGCAGGGGTGCGGGACAGACCTATGGCTACACCTTC.

This clonotype has at least ten counts. J is TRBJ2-7 and V is TRBV7-9; D is possibly TRBD1 or TRBD2 (6 bases each). The CDR3 covers 16 residues. Germline V gene lookup returns CDR1 SEHNR and CDR2 FQNEAQ (reference sequence). V was trimmed by 3 bases and J by 1 base, leaving 16 bases between them. For the CDR3, the DNA is TGTGCCAGCAGCTTGCCGAGGGGGGCCTCTTCCTACGAGCAGTACTTC. Translation: CASSLPRGASSYEQYF.

This clonotype was observed at least ten times. The rearrangement uses TRBV20-1 and TRBJ2-7, with D maybe TRBD2 (5 bases). Between the trimmed V and J ends, which lost 5 bases and 5 bases, there was a span of 22 bases. The CDR3 totals 15 residues. Germline V gene lookup returns CDR1 DFQATT and CDR2 SNEGSKA (reference sequence). The CDR3, as DNA: TGCAGTGCTCACCGCCAAGCGGTCCTCTGGGACGAGCAGTACTTC. It yields the protein CSAHRQAVLWDEQYF.

On this clonotype itself: Germline and junction disagree at one end, which may indicate a read error. This chain links TRBV10-3 with TRBJ1-2, with D maybe TRBD1 (6 bases). Germline V gives CDR1 ENHRY, CDR2 SYGVKD. The CDR3 sequence is 13 residues long. The CDR3 region is CASSAGAAYGHTF. The CDR3 DNA reads as TGTGCCAGCAGTGCAGGGGCCGCCTATGGCCACACCTTC.

The CDR3 DNA follows: TGCAGTGCCATAGCGGGGGGGGGGGTGTACCAAGAGACCCAGTACTTC. Translated: CSAIAGGGVYQETQYF. The rearrangement links TRBV20-1 to TRBJ2-5; 11 bases line up with TRBD2. Germline V lookup: CDR1 DFQATT, CDR2 SNEGSKA (reference sequence). J gave up 0 bases and V 6 bases, and 9 bases lay outside the gene matches. CDR3 length equals 16 residues.

The chain employs TRBV28 and TRBJ2-7, with TRBD2 identical over 9 bases. This CDR3 is built from 16 residues. V dropped 4 bases and J dropped 5; count of bases not matched to a gene: 12. Germline values: CDR1 MDHEN, CDR2 SYDVKM. In nucleotides, the CDR3 is TGTGCCAGCAGTTCACCTGTAGCGGGAGCGAGCCACGAGCAGTACTTC. Translated, it gives CASSSPVAGASHEQYF.

There are many counts of this clonotype. V and J are TRBV18 and TRBJ2-1, with D perhaps matching TRBD2 (6 bases). The length of the CDR3 is 13 residues. CDR1 KGHSH and CDR2 LQKENI come from the germline V gene. V shed 3 bases and J shed 7 bases, with 10 bases lying between them. This CDR3 reads CASSPAGRNEQFF. The CDR3 DNA follows: TGTGCCAGCTCACCGGCAGGGAGGAATGAGCAGTTCTTC.